These 14 T cell receptor beta chains came from one sample sequenced in a study of OX40 agonist ivuxolimab in advanced cancers. Library preparation was by the immunoSEQ multiplex PCR assay. TCRdb provides this immuneACCESS table in a form limited to in-frame rearrangements. Some clones are lacking; in checked studies, under half of them reflect an unresolved V gene, and why the rest are absent is not known. Here the sample has 90,000 to 100,000 clones; approximately 80% occur a single time. The ten largest clones capture 1.4% to 1.5% of the sample. The source was CD4+ or CD8+ T cells sorted from blood, collected in a trial of the OX40 agonist ivuxolimab. These receptors were taken from an adult with an advanced solid tumor such as melanoma, head and neck, liver or kidney cancer.

CDR3 region: CASSSSQGAMNTGELFF. CDR3 in DNA: TGTGCCAGCAGCTCCTCCCAGGGGGCAATGAACACCGGGGAGCTGTTTTTT. The chain is built from TRBV4-2 and TRBJ2-2; 8 bases map to TRBD1. The germline CDR1 and CDR2 sequences are LGHNA and YNFKEQ. V was clipped by 5 bases and J by 1 base; unmatched bases: 9. The CDR3 totals 17 residues.

The rearrangement links TRBV19 to TRBJ2-1; D call uncertain. The germline CDR1 and CDR2 sequences are LNHDA and SQIVND (reference sequence). Trimming shortened V by 5 bases and J by 7 bases, and 9 bases separated the two germline ends. The CDR3 has 12 residues. CDR3 sequence reads: CASSQQLNEQFF. In DNA form, the CDR3 reads TGTGCCAGTAGTCAACAGTTGAATGAGCAGTTCTTC.

The V gene is TRBV14, the J gene TRBJ2-6, with 8 bases aligning to TRBD2. The germline gives CDR1 SGHDN, CDR2 FVKESK. V shed 1 base and J 2 bases; nucleotides not matched to a gene: 7. CDR3 length: 18 residues. CDR3 in amino acids: CASSQGAREGAGANVLTF. Written as DNA, the CDR3 is TGTGCCAGCAGCCAAGGGGCCCGGGAGGGGGCTGGGGCCAACGTCCTGACTTTC.

The chain has TRBV19 and TRBJ1-1; 8 positions agree with TRBD1. The length of the CDR3 is 16 residues. The V gene's germline CDR1 is LNHDA and CDR2 SQIVND (reference sequence). V lost 5 bases and J lost 1; bases outside the gene matches: 9. Written as DNA, the CDR3 is TGTGCCAGTAGTCCGCGACAGGGGTTGGGGAACACTGAAGCTTTCTTT. Amino acid sequence: CASSPRQGLGNTEAFF.

This clone showed up just once. V is TRBV5-1 and J is TRBJ2-3; TRBD1 agrees at 9 bases. The germline V gene has CDR1 SGHRS and CDR2 YFSETQ. CDR3 size: 19 residues. The V gene end was trimmed by 1 base and the J gene end by 2 bases; junction bases not matched to a gene: 14. For the CDR3, the DNA is TGCGCCAGCAGCTTGACTGTGGCGGGACAGGGACTTTCCACAGATACGCAGTATTTT. Translated, it gives CASSLTVAGQGLSTDTQYF.

This chain connects TRBV9 to TRBJ1-2; D remains ambiguous. This CDR3 comprises 17 residues. V gave up 0 bases and J gave up 8 bases, with 23 bases separating them. The germline V gene encodes CDR1 SGDLS and CDR2 YYNGEE. CDR3 protein: CASSVEVPGPVFRGYTF. Written as DNA, the CDR3 is TGTGCCAGCAGCGTAGAGGTCCCCGGTCCGGTGTTCAGGGGCTACACCTTC.

V and J are TRBV18 and TRBJ1-2; 7 bases map to TRBD1. Germline V gene sequence: CDR1 KGHSH, CDR2 LQKENI. V was pared by 4 bases and J by 4 bases, with 12 bases of the junction left unmatched. The CDR3 extends over 16 amino acids. DNA for the CDR3: TGTGCCAGCTCACTAACCGGACAGGCATTACCCTATGGCTACACCTTC. Encoded protein: CASSLTGQALPYGYTF.

The V gene is TRBV27, the J gene TRBJ2-6, with D unclear. The CDR3 has 13 residues. CDR1 and CDR2 (germline): MNHEY, SMNVEV (reference sequence). V lost 2 bases to trimming and J lost 3 bases, with 2 bases between them. In DNA form, the CDR3 reads TGTGCCAGCAGTTTAAATGGGGCCAACGTCCTGACTTTC. It is translated as CASSLNGANVLTF. The full variable domain, its missing parts supplied by reference TRBV27 and TRBJ2-6, is EAQVTQNPRYLITVTGKKLTVTCSQNMNHEYMSWYRQDPGLGLRQIYYSMNVEVTDKGDVPEGYKVSRKEKRNFPLILESPSPNQTSLYFCASSLNGANVLTFGAGSRLTVL.

The chain couples TRBV5-5 to TRBJ2-5; 7 bases align to TRBD1. This CDR3 is built from 14 residues. The ends lost 1 base at V and 4 bases at J; junction bases unmatched: 4. CDR1 and CDR2 (germline): SGHKS, YYEKEE (reference sequence). Written as DNA, the CDR3 is TGTGCCAGCAGCTTGTTCTCAGGGGGAGAGACCCAGTACTTC. This translates into CASSLFSGGETQYF.

V and J are TRBV5-1 and TRBJ2-3; the D is unclear. The length of the CDR3 is 16 residues. Looked up from germline, CDR1 is SGHRS and CDR2 is YFSETQ. V lost 0 bases, J lost 1 base, and 12 bases lay in between. The CDR3 sequence: CASSLVRASGTDTQYF. The CDR3 coding sequence is TGCGCCAGCAGCTTGGTGAGAGCGTCAGGCACAGATACGCAGTATTTT.

This chain uses TRBV5-4 with TRBJ2-1, with TRBD2 identical over 7 bases. There are 15 residues in the CDR3. Germline-derived CDR1 and CDR2 are SGHNT and YYREEE (reference sequence). Trimming removed 4 bases from V and 0 bases from J; junction bases left unmatched: 4. The CDR3 region has the DNA TGTGCCAGCAGCGGGGGGGGTACCTCCTACAATGAGCAGTTCTTC. Translation: CASSGGGTSYNEQFF.

This rearrangement joins TRBV5-1 to TRBJ2-7; 7 bases align to TRBD1. The CDR3 covers 14 residues. CDR1 SGHRS and CDR2 YFSETQ come from the germline V gene. V lost 0 bases to trimming and J lost 3 bases; unmatched junction nucleotides: 3. The CDR3 loop reads CASSLEQGFYEQYF. In DNA form, the CDR3 reads TGCGCCAGCAGCTTGGAACAGGGGTTCTACGAGCAGTACTTC.

The chain has TRBV4-1 and TRBJ2-1, with 11 bases fitting TRBD2. This CDR3 comprises 17 residues. CDR1 and CDR2 from the germline V gene are MGHRA and YSYEKL. V lost 0 bases, J lost 5 bases, and 6 bases stayed unmatched. CDR3 region: CASSQDPTSGIDNEQFF. The CDR3 DNA reads TGCGCCAGCAGCCAAGATCCGACTAGCGGGATTGACAATGAGCAGTTCTTC.

The J gene is TRBJ2-1, the V gene TRBV4-3; no firm D call. In germline, CDR1 is LGHNA, CDR2 YSLEER. CDR3 length: 13 residues. V lost 1 base and J 14 bases, leaving 15 bases between the germline ends. The DNA of the CDR3 is TGCGCCAGCAGCCAAGTTGTAGGTCTGGTGGAGTTCTTC. Amino acids: CASSQVVGLVEFF.